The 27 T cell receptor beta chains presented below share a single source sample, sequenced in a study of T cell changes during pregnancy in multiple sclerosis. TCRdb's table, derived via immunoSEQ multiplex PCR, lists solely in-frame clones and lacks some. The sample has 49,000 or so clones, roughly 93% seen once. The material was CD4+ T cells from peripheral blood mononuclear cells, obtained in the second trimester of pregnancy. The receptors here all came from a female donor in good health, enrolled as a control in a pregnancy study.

The CDR3 DNA reads as TGTGCCAGCAGTTCGGGTTGGATGGATAATTCACCCCTCCACTTT. Residues: CASSSGWMDNSPLHF. The chain recombines TRBV27 with TRBJ1-6; unclear D gene. The CDR3 extends over 15 amino acids. The V gene's germline CDR1 is MNHEY and CDR2 SMNVEV (reference sequence). V lost 4 bases to trimming and J lost 5 bases, with 12 bases between them.

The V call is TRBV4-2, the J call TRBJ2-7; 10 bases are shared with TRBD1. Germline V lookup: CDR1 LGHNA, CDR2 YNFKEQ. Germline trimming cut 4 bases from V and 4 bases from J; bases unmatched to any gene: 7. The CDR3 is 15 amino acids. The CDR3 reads CASSPGTGDQYEQYF. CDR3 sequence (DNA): TGTGCCAGCAGCCCCGGGACAGGGGATCAATACGAGCAGTACTTC.

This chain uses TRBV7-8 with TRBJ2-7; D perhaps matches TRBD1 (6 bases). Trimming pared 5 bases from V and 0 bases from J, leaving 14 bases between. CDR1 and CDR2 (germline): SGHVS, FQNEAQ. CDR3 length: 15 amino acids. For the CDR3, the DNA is TGTGCCAGCAGCCCTTTGACAGGAGTCTCCTACGAGCAGTACTTC. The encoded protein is CASSPLTGVSYEQYF.

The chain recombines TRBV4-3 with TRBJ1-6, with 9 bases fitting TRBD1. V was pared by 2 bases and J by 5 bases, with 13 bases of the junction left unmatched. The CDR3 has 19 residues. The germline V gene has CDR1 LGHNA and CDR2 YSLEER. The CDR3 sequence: CASSQLGQGRLMNNSPLHF. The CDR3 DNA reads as TGCGCCAGCAGCCAACTGGGACAGGGACGACTGATGAATAATTCACCCCTCCACTTT.

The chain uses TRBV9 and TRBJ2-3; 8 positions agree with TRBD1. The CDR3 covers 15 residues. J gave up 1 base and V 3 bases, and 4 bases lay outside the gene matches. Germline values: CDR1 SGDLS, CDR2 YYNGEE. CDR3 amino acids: CASSGTGMGTDTQYF. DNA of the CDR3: TGTGCCAGCAGCGGGACAGGGATGGGCACAGATACGCAGTATTTT.

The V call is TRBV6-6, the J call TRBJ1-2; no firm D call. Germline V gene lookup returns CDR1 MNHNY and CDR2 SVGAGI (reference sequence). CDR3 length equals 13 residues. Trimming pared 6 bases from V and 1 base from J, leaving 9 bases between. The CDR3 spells CASSLGVNYGYTF. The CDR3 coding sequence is TGTGCCAGCAGCCTCGGGGTTAACTATGGCTACACCTTC.

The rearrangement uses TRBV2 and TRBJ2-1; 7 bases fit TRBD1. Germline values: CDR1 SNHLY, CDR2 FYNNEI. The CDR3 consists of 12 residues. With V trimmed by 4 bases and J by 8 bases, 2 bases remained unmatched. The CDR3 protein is CASSGQGDEQFF. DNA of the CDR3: TGTGCCAGCAGTGGACAGGGTGATGAGCAGTTCTTC.

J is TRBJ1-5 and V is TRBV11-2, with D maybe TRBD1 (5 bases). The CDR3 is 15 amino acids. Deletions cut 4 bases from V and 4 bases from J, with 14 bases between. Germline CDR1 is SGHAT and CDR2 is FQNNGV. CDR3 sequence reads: CASSSGPDGNQPQHF. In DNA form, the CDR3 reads TGTGCCAGCAGCTCAGGGCCGGACGGGAATCAGCCCCAGCATTTT. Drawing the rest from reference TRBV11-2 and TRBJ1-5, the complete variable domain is EAGVAQSPRYKIIEKRQSVAFWCNPISGHATLYWYQQILGQGPKLLIQFQNNGVVDDSQLPKDRFSAERLKGVDSTLKIQPAKLEDSAVYLCASSSGPDGNQPQHFGDGTRLSIL.

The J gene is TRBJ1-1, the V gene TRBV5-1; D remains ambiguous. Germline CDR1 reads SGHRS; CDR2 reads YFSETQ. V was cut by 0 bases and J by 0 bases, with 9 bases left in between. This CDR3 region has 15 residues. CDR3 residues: CASSLVAGMNTEAFF. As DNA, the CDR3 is TGCGCCAGCAGCTTGGTTGCCGGGATGAACACTGAAGCTTTCTTT.

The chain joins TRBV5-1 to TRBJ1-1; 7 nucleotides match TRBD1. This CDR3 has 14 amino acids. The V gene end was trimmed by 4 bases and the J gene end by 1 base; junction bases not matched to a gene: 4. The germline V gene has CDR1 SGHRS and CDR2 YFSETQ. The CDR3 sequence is CASSRTGGNTEAFF. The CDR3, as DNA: TGCGCCAGCAGCAGGACAGGCGGGAACACTGAAGCTTTCTTT.

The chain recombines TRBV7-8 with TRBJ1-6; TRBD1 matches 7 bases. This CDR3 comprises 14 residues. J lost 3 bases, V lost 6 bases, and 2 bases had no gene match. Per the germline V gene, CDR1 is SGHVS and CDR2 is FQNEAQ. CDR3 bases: TGTGCCAGCAGTTGGGACAGCTATAATTCACCCCTCCACTTT. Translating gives CASSWDSYNSPLHF.

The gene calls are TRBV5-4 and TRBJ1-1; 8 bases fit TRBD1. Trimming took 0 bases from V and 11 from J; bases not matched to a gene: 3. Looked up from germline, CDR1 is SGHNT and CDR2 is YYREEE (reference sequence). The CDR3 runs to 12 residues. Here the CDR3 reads CASSLVQGAAFF. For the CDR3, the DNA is TGTGCCAGCAGCTTGGTCCAGGGGGCGGCTTTCTTT. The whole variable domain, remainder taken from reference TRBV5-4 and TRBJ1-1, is ETGVTQSPTHLIKTRGQQVTLRCSSQSGHNTVSWYQQALGQGPQFIFQYYREEENGRGNFPPRFSGLQFPNYSSELNVNALELDDSALYLCASSLVQGAAFFGQGTRLTVV.

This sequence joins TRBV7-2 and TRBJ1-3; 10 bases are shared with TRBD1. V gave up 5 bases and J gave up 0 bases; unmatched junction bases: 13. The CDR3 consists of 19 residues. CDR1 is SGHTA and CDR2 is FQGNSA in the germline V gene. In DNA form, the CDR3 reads TGTGCCAGCAGCAGGGGGACAGGGGCCGCCAGAGCCTCTGGAAACACCATATATTTT. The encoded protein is CASSRGTGAARASGNTIYF.

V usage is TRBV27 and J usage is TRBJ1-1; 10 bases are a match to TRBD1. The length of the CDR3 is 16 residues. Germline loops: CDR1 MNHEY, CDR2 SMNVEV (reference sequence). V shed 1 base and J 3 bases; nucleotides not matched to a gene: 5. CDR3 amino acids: CASSLFIGQGDTEAFF. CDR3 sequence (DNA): TGTGCCAGCAGTTTATTCATTGGACAGGGGGACACTGAAGCTTTCTTT.

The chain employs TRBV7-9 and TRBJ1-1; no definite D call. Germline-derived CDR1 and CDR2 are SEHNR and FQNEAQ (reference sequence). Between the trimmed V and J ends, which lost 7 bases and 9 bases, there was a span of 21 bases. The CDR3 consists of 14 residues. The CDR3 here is CASTSDTRSYKAFF. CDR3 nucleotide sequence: TGTGCCAGCACCTCCGACACCCGCTCCTATAAAGCTTTCTTT. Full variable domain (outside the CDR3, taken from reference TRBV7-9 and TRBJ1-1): DTGVSQNPRHKITKRGQNVTFRCDPISEHNRLYWYRQTLGQGPEFLTYFQNEAQLEKSRLLSDRFSAERPKGSFSTLEIQRTEQGDSAMYLCASTSDTRSYKAFFGQGTRLTVV.

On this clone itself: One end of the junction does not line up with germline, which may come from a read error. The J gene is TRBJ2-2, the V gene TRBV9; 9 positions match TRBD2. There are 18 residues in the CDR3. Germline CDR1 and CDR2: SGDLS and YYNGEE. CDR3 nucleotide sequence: TGTACCAGCAGGTGCTCGCCGCGGGGGGGGGCAGACACCGGGGAGCTGTTTTTT. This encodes CTSRCSPRGGADTGELFF.

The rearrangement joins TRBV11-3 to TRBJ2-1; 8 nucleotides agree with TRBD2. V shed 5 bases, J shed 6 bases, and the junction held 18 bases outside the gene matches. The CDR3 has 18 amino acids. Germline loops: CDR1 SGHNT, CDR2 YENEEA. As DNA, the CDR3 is TGTGCCAGCAGCCCCCCAGGGTCGGGGGGGGACTCTTCCAATGAGCAGTTCTTC. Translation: CASSPPGSGGDSSNEQFF. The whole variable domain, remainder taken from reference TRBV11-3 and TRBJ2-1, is EAGVVQSPRYKIIEKKQPVAFWCNPISGHNTLYWYLQNLGQGPELLIRYENEEAVDDSQLPKDRFSAERLKGVDSTLKIQPAELGDSAVYLCASSPPGSGGDSSNEQFFGPGTRLTVL.

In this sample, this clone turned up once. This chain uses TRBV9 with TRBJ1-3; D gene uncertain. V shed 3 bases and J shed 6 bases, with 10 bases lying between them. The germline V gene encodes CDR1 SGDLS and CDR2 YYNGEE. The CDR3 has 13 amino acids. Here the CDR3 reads CASSAATLNTIYF. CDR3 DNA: TGTGCCAGCAGCGCCGCTACCTTAAACACCATATATTTT.

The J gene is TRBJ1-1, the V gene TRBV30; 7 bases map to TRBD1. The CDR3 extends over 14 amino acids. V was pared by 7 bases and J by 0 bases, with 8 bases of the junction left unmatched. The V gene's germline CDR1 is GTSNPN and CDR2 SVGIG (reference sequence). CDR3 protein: CAYRTGPMNTEAFF. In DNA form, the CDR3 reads TGTGCCTATCGGACAGGCCCCATGAACACTGAAGCTTTCTTT.

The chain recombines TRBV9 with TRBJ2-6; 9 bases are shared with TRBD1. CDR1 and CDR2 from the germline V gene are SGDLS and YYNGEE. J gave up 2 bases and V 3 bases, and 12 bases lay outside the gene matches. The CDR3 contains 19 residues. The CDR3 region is CASSAGPGTGRAGANVLTF. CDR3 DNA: TGTGCCAGCAGCGCTGGGCCCGGGACAGGGAGGGCTGGGGCCAACGTCCTGACTTTC.

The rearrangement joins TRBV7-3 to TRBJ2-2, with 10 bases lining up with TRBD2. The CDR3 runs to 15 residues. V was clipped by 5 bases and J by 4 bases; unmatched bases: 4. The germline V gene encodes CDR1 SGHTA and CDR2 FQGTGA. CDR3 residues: CASSHRLAGTGELFF. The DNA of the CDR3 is TGTGCCAGCAGCCATCGACTAGCGGGCACCGGGGAGCTGTTTTTT.

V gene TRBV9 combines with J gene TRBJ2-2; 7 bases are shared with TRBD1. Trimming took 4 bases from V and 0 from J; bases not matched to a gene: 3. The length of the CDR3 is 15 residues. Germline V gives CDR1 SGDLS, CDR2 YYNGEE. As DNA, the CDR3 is TGTGCCAGCAGCCTGGACAGGCCGAACACCGGGGAGCTGTTTTTT. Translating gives CASSLDRPNTGELFF. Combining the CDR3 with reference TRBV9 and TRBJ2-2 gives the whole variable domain DSGVTQTPKHLITATGQRVTLRCSPRSGDLSVYWYQQSLDQGLQFLIQYYNGEERAKGNILERFSAQQFPDLHSELNLSSLELGDSALYFCASSLDRPNTGELFFGEGSRLTVL.

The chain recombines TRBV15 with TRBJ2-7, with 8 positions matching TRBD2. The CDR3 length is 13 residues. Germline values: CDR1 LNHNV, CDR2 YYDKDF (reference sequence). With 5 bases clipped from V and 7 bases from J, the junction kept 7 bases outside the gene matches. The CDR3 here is CATSPPGGGEQYF. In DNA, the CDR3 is TGTGCCACCAGCCCCCCGGGGGGGGGAGAGCAGTACTTC.

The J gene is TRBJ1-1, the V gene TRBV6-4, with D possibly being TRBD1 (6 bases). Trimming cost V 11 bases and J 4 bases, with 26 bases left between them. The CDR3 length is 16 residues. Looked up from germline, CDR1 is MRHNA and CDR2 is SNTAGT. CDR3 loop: CAPLGGPEVLCTEAFF. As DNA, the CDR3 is TGTGCCCCATTGGGGGGGCCGGAGGTCCTGTGCACTGAAGCTTTCTTT.

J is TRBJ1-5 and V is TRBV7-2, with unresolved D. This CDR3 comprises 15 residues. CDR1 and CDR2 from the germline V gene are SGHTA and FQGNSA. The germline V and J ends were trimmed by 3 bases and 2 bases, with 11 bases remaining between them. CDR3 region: CASSFDAAGNQPQHF. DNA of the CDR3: TGTGCCAGCAGCTTCGACGCGGCCGGCAATCAGCCCCAGCATTTT.

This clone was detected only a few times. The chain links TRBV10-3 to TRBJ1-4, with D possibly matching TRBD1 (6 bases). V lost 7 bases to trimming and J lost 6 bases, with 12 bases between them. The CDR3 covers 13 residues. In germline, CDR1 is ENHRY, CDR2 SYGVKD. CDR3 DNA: TGTGCCATCACCGACAACAGGGATGAAAAACTGTTTTTT. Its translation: CAITDNRDEKLFF.

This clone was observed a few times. CDR3 protein: CSVADGLLGNQPQHF. The CDR3 nucleotides are TGCAGCGTCGCGGACGGACTGCTGGGCAATCAGCCCCAGCATTTT. The chain combines TRBV29-1 with TRBJ1-5; D gene uncertain. The CDR3 covers 15 residues. Germline assignment: CDR1 SQVTM and CDR2 ANQGSEA. The germline V and J ends were trimmed by 6 bases and 2 bases, with 17 bases remaining between them.